The present entry profiles one TCR beta chain with its context. Its specificity is unknown. The PCR used 60 Vbeta and 13 Jbeta primers. TCRdb's table, derived via immunoSEQ multiplex PCR, lists solely in-frame clones and lacks some. The data show around 98,000 clones, 80% to 85% seen once. The entry originates in a study of cytomegalovirus exposure and HLA in healthy donors. Findings of the study overall: Most subjects' HLA-A and HLA-B alleles were reportedly predicted from TCR beta sequences. Across donors, sequencing depth was assumed by presence/absence analyses to be roughly uniform.

Sequenced input: PBMCs. This TCR came from a middle-aged man in good health and CMV-seronegative.

The CDR3 DNA is TGCAGCGAGGAAGCCGACACGAACTATGGCTACACCTTC. Translated, it gives CSEEADTNYGYTF. The gene calls are TRBV29-1 and TRBJ1-2; D gene unclear. Trimming removed 7 bases from V and 2 bases from J, with 14 bases in between. The CDR3 loop spans 13 amino acids. Germline V gives CDR1 SQVTM, CDR2 ANQGSEA. Combining the CDR3 with reference TRBV29-1 and TRBJ1-2 gives the whole variable domain SAVISQKPSRDICQRGTSLTIQCQVDSQVTMMFWYRQQPGQSLTLIATANQGSEATYESGFVIDKFPISRPNLTFSTLTVSNMSPEDSSIYLCSEEADTNYGYTFGSGTRLTVV.